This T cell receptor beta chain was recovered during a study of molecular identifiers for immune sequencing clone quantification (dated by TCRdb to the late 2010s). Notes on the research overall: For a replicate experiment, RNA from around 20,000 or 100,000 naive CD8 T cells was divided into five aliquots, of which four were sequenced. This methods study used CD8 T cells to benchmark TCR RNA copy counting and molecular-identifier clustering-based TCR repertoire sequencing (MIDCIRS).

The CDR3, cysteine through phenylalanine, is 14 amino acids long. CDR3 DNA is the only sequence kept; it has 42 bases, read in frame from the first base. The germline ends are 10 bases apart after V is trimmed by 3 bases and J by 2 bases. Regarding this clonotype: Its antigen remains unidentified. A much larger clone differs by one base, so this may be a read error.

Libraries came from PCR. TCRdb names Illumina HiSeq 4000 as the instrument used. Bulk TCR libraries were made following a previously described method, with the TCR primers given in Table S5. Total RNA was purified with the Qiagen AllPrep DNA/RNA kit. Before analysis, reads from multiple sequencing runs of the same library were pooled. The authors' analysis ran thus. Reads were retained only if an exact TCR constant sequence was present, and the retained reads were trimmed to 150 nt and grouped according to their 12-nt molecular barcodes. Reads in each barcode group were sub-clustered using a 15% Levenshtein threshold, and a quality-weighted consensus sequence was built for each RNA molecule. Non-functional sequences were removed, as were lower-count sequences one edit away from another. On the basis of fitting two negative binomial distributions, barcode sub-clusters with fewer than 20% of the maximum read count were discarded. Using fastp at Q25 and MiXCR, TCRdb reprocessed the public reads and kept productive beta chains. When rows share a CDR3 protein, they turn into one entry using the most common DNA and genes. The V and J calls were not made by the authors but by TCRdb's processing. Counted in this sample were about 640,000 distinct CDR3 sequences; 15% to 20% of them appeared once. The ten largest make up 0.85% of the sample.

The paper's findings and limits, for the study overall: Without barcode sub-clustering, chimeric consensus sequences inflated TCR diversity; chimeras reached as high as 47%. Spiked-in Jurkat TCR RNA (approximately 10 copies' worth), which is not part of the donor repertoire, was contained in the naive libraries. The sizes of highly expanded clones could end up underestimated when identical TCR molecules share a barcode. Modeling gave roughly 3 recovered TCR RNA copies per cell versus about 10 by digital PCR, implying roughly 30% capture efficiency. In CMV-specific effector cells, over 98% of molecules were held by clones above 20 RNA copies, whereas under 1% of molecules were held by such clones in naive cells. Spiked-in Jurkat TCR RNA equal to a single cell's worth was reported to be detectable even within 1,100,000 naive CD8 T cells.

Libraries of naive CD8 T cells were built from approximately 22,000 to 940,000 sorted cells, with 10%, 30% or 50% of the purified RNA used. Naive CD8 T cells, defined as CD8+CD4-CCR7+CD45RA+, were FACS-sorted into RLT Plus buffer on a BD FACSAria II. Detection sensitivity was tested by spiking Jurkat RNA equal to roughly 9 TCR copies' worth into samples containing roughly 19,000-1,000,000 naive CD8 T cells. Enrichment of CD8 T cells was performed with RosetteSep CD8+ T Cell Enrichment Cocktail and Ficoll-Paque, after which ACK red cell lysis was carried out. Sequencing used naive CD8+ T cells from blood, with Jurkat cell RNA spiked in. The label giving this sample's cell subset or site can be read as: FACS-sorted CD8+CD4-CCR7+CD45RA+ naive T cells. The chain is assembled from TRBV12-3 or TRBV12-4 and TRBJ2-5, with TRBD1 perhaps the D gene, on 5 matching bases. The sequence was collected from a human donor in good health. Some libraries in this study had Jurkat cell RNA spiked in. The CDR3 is CASSFVGAQETQYF. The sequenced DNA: TGTGCCAGCAGTTTTGTTGGGGCTCAAGAGACCCAGTACTTC.